The next 3 T cell receptor beta chains were all read from a single sample in a study of blood T cell repertoires in COVID-19. Clones were sequenced by immunoSEQ multiplex PCR, and TCRdb holds only the in-frame ones, with some missing. The sample comprises fewer than 50,000 clones, roughly 77% of which are singletons, and about 40% rests with the top ten. The specimen was peripheral blood. The receptors were gathered from an elderly man with active or convalescent COVID-19.

V is TRBV28 and J is TRBJ1-6; 8 bases fit TRBD1. J lost 8 bases, V lost 11 bases, and 17 bases had no gene match. Germline V gene sequence: CDR1 MDHEN, CDR2 SYDVKM. This CDR3 comprises 16 residues. CDR3 sequence: CASGGARQGRDSPLHF. DNA of the CDR3: TGTGCCTCAGGGGGCGCGAGACAGGGGAGGGATTCACCCCTCCACTTT.

The chain links TRBV28 to TRBJ2-6; 9 bases agree with TRBD1. CDR3 size: 16 residues. Trimming removed 6 bases from V and 3 bases from J; junction bases left unmatched: 6. CDR1 is MDHEN, CDR2 SYDVKM, per germline. In nucleotides, the CDR3 is TGTGCCAGCAGCCTACAGGGGGCTCTTGGGGCCAACGTCCTGACTTTC. Residues: CASSLQGALGANVLTF. Together with reference TRBV28 and TRBJ2-6, the CDR3 gives the full variable domain: DVKVTQSSRYLVKRTGEKVFLECVQDMDHENMFWYRQDPGLGLRLIYFSYDVKMKEKGDIPEGYSVSREKKERFSLILESASTNQTSMYLCASSLQGALGANVLTFGAGSRLTVL.

The genes are TRBV29-1 and TRBJ1-1, with 8 bases that match TRBD1. Per the germline V gene, CDR1 is SQVTM and CDR2 is ANQGSEA. V dropped 7 bases and J dropped 2; count of bases not matched to a gene: 9. CDR3 length: 14 residues. CDR3 nucleotides: TGCAGCGGGGGGGACAGGAGGATAAACACTGAAGCTTTCTTT. This translates into CSGGDRRINTEAFF.